The clone carrying this TCR beta chain was seen a handful of times. The CDR3 length is 16 residues. V dropped 4 bases and J dropped 6; count of bases not matched to a gene: 11. The germline gives CDR1 LGHNA, CDR2 YSLEER. Treatment denoted: approximately 18 received Ad26.COV2.S at low or high dose, single or two shots; about 5 received placebo; per-sample allocation not given. Material that was analyzed had been drawn on day 63 after the first vaccine or placebo injection. An Ad26 vector carrying the Wuhan-strain SARS-CoV-2 spike served as the vaccine. This entry comes from a study of Ad26.COV2.S vaccination and SARS-CoV-2 variants. For the study at large: The donor belonged to the COV1001 Ad26.COV2.S trial arm.

The repertoire was sequenced with immunoSEQ multiplex PCR; TCRdb's copy has only in-frame clones and lacks some. The sample contains 380,000 or so clones, roughly 85% of which appear only once. This TCR came from a person between 18 and 60 years old who received the Ad26.COV2.S COVID-19 vaccine or a placebo. The sequencing used peripheral blood, collected in a trial of Ad26.COV2.S vaccine versus placebo. This rearrangement joins TRBV4-3 to TRBJ2-1, with 8 bases fitting TRBD2. As DNA, the CDR3 is TGCGCCAGCAGCCCCTCTGGGGCGGGGGGAGTCAATGAGCAGTTCTTC. As protein: CASSPSGAGGVNEQFF.